This is a list of T cell receptor beta chains from one sample in a study of early T cells in non-severe SARS-CoV-2 infection. One entry per CDR3 protein results from TCRdb running MiXCR on the 5' RACE reads. The sample holds around 30,000 distinct CDR3 sequences; about 5.3% are singletons and the top ten take roughly a quarter. Sample: whole blood. The receptors come from an adult who was a healthcare worker with PCR-confirmed SARS-CoV-2 infection or an uninfected control (not recorded which). CDR3s leave out the opening cysteine and the closing phenylalanine or tryptophan. Each record gives: clone size, D gene, V gene, CDR3 protein. A D gene is named only where the DNA matches it firmly. The listing skips clone size in some rows; elsewhere it reads once, few, many or a size class.

>many|TRBD2|TRBV10-3
AISESTSGRARVLTDTQY
>many|.|TRBV7-2
ASSLSWNNEQF
>.|TRBD1|TRBV12-3/TRBV12-4
ASSAGGRYEQY
>.|TRBD2|TRBV5-4
ASSRSGSSYEQY
>many|.|TRBV7-8
ASSLARDSY
>.|TRBD2|TRBV20-1
SATGLATGELF
>many|.|TRBV7-2
ASSLEERQNTEAF
>many|.|TRBV1
TSSQDSSSGGNNEQF
>many|TRBD1|TRBV5-1
ASSPEGQGLNTEAF
>many|TRBD1|TRBV20-1
SCNEGQAQETQY
>few|TRBD1|TRBV5-1
ASSFIQGAEQY
>many|.|TRBV5-1
ASSLGLYEQY
>few|.|TRBV11-3
ASSLDSGTDTQY
>many|.|TRBV5-1
ASSLVGVTYEQY
>many|TRBD2|TRBV20-1
SAPLVGGGPMGEQF
>many|TRBD2|TRBV20-1
SANLAGGSYYEQY
>.|.|TRBV7-6
ASSFGIAGNEQF
>many|TRBD1|TRBV6-6
ASSYSDRENTEAF
>many|.|TRBV6-4
ASSDSIQATGELF
>many|.|TRBV12-3/TRBV12-4
ASSPSPGNGNQPQH
>many|.|TRBV7-2
ASSLKLRETQY
>many|.|TRBV5-5
ASSLGPRAPYGYT
>many|.|TRBV5-1
ASSLGVYYGYT
>many|.|TRBV12-3/TRBV12-4
ASSFVRGTEAF
>few|.|TRBV7-3
ASSRDGSEQY
>medium-sized|TRBD2|TRBV11-2
ASSLDQLAEGTDTQY
>many|.|TRBV20-1
SARPRGGLNSPLH
>few|.|TRBV12-3/TRBV12-4
ASSPQGSSYEQY